The 19 T cell receptor beta chains presented below share a single source sample, sequenced in a study of low-dose radiotherapy and immunotherapy resistance in tumors. Alpha- and beta-chain coverage of first-strand cDNA came from TRAV- and TRBV-specific primers. TCRs underwent 20 PCR cycles of amplification with a constant-region primer and V-primer adapter. Each CDR3 protein gets one entry after TCRdb re-called the reads with MiXCR. The sample contains more than 85,000 distinct CDR3 sequences, 9.4% of which appear only once. Time point: before trial treatment. The sample consisted of PBMCs, taken before treatment. These receptors came from a male donor with prostate cancer.

This clonotype was picked up many times. The CDR3 DNA follows: TGTGCCAGCAGTTTAGGTCAGGCGGGGGGCTACACCTTC. This encodes CASSLGQAGGYTF. V usage is TRBV28 and J usage is TRBJ1-2; no definite D call. In germline, CDR1 is MDHEN, CDR2 SYDVKM. CDR3 length: 13 amino acids. V was clipped by 2 bases and J by 8 bases, with 12 bases between them.

This clonotype was counted ten times or more. The chain uses TRBV29-1 and TRBJ2-1, with unresolved D. V was clipped by 7 bases and J by 0 bases, with 10 bases between them. CDR3 length equals 13 residues. Germline values: CDR1 SQVTM, CDR2 ANQGSEA. Here the CDR3 DNA reads TGCAGCGCCCCTCTAGACTCCTACAATGAGCAGTTCTTC. Residues: CSAPLDSYNEQFF.

Turning to this clonotype: Since a far larger clone is one base different, this is likely a read error. V gene TRBV4-2 combines with J gene TRBJ2-7; D unclear. This CDR3 is built from 12 residues. Looked up from germline, CDR1 is LGHNA and CDR2 is YNFKEQ. Trimming shortened V by 6 bases and J by 7 bases, and 13 bases separated the two germline ends. The CDR3 DNA reads TGTGCCAGCAGTTATAGCCCAAATGAGCAGTACTTC. It specifies CASSYSPNEQYF.

Many counts were recorded for this clonotype. The V and J genes are TRBV27 and TRBJ1-2; weak D call: TRBD1 (5 bases). Trimming removed 6 bases at V and 5 bases at J, with 13 bases between. CDR1 MNHEY and CDR2 SMNVEV come from the germline V gene (reference sequence). This CDR3 has 13 residues. The CDR3 here is CASSQGARYGYTF. The CDR3 DNA sequence: TGTGCCAGCAGCCAGGGAGCCCGATATGGCTACACCTTC.

This clonotype was observed at least ten times. This chain uses TRBV28 with TRBJ2-2, with 10 bases matching TRBD1. Trimming cost V 6 bases and J 4 bases; bases outside gene matches: 17. Germline V gene data show CDR1 as MDHEN and CDR2 as SYDVKM. The CDR3 has 19 amino acids. CDR3 sequence: CASSPNRNRQGALTGELFF. The CDR3 DNA sequence: TGTGCCAGCAGCCCAAATCGCAACAGACAGGGGGCGCTCACCGGGGAGCTGTTTTTT. The entire variable domain, with the rest obtained from reference TRBV28 and TRBJ2-2, is as follows: DVKVTQSSRYLVKRTGEKVFLECVQDMDHENMFWYRQDPGLGLRLIYFSYDVKMKEKGDIPEGYSVSREKKERFSLILESASTNQTSMYLCASSPNRNRQGALTGELFFGEGSRLTVL.

This clonotype showed up many times. V is TRBV18 and J is TRBJ1-5, with D maybe TRBD1 (6 bases). Germline V gene data show CDR1 as KGHSH and CDR2 as LQKENI. The ends were cut back, 4 bases at V and 1 base at J, with 11 bases in the middle. CDR3 length equals 15 residues. The CDR3 DNA follows: TGTGCCAGCTCACAACAGGGTGCGAGCAATCAGCCCCAGCATTTT. Amino acid sequence: CASSQQGASNQPQHF.

This clonotype was detected ten times or more. The gene calls are TRBV13 and TRBJ2-7; possible D gene TRBD2, 6 bases. This CDR3 region has 16 residues. Germline lookup yields CDR1 PRHDT and CDR2 FYEKMQ (reference sequence). V lost 8 bases and J 5 bases, leaving 25 bases between the germline ends. CDR3 nucleotide sequence: TGTGCCAGCCGGTCGGTAGCGGACCATCTCCCTAACGAGCAGTACTTC. It encodes CASRSVADHLPNEQYF.

This clonotype was seen at least ten times. V is TRBV2 and J is TRBJ2-1; possibly TRBD1 or TRBD2 for D (5 bases each). With 6 bases removed from V and 7 bases from J, the gap between germline ends came to 13 bases. This CDR3 is built from 13 residues. Germline CDR1 SNHLY, CDR2 FYNNEI. The CDR3: CASSSGTGNEQFF. The CDR3 DNA is TGTGCCAGCAGCTCCGGGACGGGGAATGAGCAGTTCTTC.

Ten or more counts support this clonotype. J is TRBJ2-7 and V is TRBV28, with 7 bases lining up with TRBD1. With V trimmed by 2 bases and J by 2 bases, 6 bases remained unmatched. The CDR3 is 15 amino acids. Germline assignment: CDR1 MDHEN and CDR2 SYDVKM. The chain's CDR3 is CASSLPGTAAYEQYF. In nucleotides, the CDR3 is TGTGCCAGCAGTTTACCCGGGACAGCCGCCTACGAGCAGTACTTC.

This clonotype was recorded many times. The chain combines TRBV7-2 with TRBJ1-1; tentative D call: TRBD1 (5 bases). The CDR3 is 13 residues long. V gave up 5 bases and J gave up 4 bases, with 11 bases separating them. Germline V gene lookup returns CDR1 SGHTA and CDR2 FQGNSA. CDR3 sequence reads: CASSPGRGTEAFF. CDR3 nucleotide sequence: TGTGCCAGCAGCCCGGGTAGGGGCACTGAAGCTTTCTTT.

This clonotype was picked up one time. The genes are TRBV28 and TRBJ2-1, with 7 bases that match TRBD1. J was trimmed by 1 base and V by 2 bases; bases with no gene match: 2. In germline, CDR1 is MDHEN, CDR2 SYDVKM. The CDR3 is made up of 15 amino acids. The CDR3 loop reads CASSLEQGSYNEQFF. CDR3 nucleotides: TGTGCCAGCAGTTTAGAACAGGGGTCCTACAATGAGCAGTTCTTC.

This clonotype was counted ten times or more. The chain employs TRBV20-1 and TRBJ2-3; the D is unclear. The V end was cut by 2 bases, the J end by 0 bases, with 9 bases between. Germline CDR1 and CDR2: DFQATT and SNEGSKA (reference sequence). This CDR3 contains 14 residues. CDR3 in amino acids: CSARLVSSTDTQYF. The CDR3 region has the DNA TGCAGTGCTAGATTGGTATCTAGCACAGATACGCAGTATTTT.

In its sample, this clonotype was seen many times. V gene TRBV7-2 combines with J gene TRBJ2-5, with 8 bases fitting TRBD2. After removal of 5 bases from V and 2 bases from J, the junction contained 4 bases not matched to a gene. The germline CDR1 and CDR2 sequences are SGHTA and FQGNSA. The CDR3 runs 14 residues. The CDR3, as DNA: TGTGCCAGCAGCAAGGGACTAGAACAAGAGACCCAGTACTTC. Translating gives CASSKGLEQETQYF.

A word on this clonotype: A read error likely explains this, since a far larger clone differs by one base. The chain uses TRBV26 and TRBJ2-7; no check of the table's D call, TRBD1, against the DNA was made. TRBV26 is tagged as a pseudogene. This CDR3 is built from 15 residues. CDR3 amino acids: CVSTSGTGFSYEQYF. In DNA form, the CDR3 reads TGTGTCAGCACCTCCGGGACAGGGTTTTCCTACGAGCAGTACTTC.

This clonotype was detected many times. The chain carries TRBV5-6 and TRBJ1-1; D possibly corresponds to TRBD1 (5 bases). Germline values: CDR1 SGHDT, CDR2 YYEEEE. Trimming took off 3 bases at V and 0 bases at J, with 15 bases between the two ends. The CDR3 runs 16 residues. The CDR3 DNA reads as TGTGCCAGCAGCTGGGGGGGGTCAGGACTGAACACTGAAGCTTTCTTT. This encodes CASSWGGSGLNTEAFF. The complete variable domain, with remaining parts taken from reference TRBV5-6 and TRBJ1-1, reads DAGVTQSPTHLIKTRGQQVTLRCSPKSGHDTVSWYQQALGQGPQFIFQYYEEEERQRGNFPDRFSGHQFPNYSSELNVNALLLGDSALYLCASSWGGSGLNTEAFFGQGTRLTVV.

In its sample, this clonotype was seen many times. J is TRBJ2-1 and V is TRBV6-6, with 9 bases lining up with TRBD2. Germline trimming cut 0 bases from V and 15 bases from J; bases unmatched to any gene: 3. In germline, CDR1 is MNHNY, CDR2 SVGAGI (reference sequence). The CDR3 consists of 12 residues. CDR3 sequence: CASSYSGREGFF. CDR3 in DNA: TGTGCCAGCAGTTACTCGGGGCGGGAGGGGTTCTTC.

This clonotype was seen many times. The rearrangement joins TRBV6-2 or TRBV6-3 to TRBJ1-5; TRBD1 matches at 8 bases. CDR1 is MNHEY and CDR2 is SVGEGT in the germline V gene. This CDR3 has 16 amino acids. J lost 4 bases, V lost 5 bases, and 10 bases had no gene match. CDR3 DNA sequence: TGTGCCAGCAGTGGCCTTCCGGGACAGGTAAATCAGCCCCAGCATTTT. Translation: CASSGLPGQVNQPQHF.

The table lists this clonotype with many counts. V usage is TRBV6-2 or TRBV6-3 and J usage is TRBJ2-7, with TRBD1 matching 7 bases. This CDR3 is 13 amino acids long. Trimming removed 7 bases from V and 2 bases from J; junction bases left unmatched: 5. Germline assignment: CDR1 MNHEY and CDR2 SVGEGT. As DNA, the CDR3 is TGTGCCAGCAAGGACAGGTTCGCCTACGAGCAGTACTTC. Amino acids: CASKDRFAYEQYF.

This clonotype was recorded at least ten times. The CDR3, as DNA: TGTGCCAGTAGTATAGGCGGGGCTACGGGCACCGGGGAGCTGTTTTTT. Amino acids: CASSIGGATGTGELFF. V usage is TRBV19 and J usage is TRBJ2-2; tentatively, D is TRBD2 (6 bases). V was trimmed by 1 base and J by 4 bases, leaving 13 bases between them. This CDR3 comprises 16 residues. Germline CDR1 is LNHDA and CDR2 is SQIVND (reference sequence).